This is a list of T cell receptor beta chains from one sample in a study of cytomegalovirus exposure and HLA in healthy donors. Here immunoSEQ multiplex PCR was the method, and the copy in TCRdb shows in-frame clones only, minus some. This sample has around 120,000 clones, with 75% to 85% found just once. The sample comprised PBMCs. Receptors originate from a man between 18 and 35 years old in good health and CMV-seronegative. CDR3s include the opening cysteine and the closing phenylalanine or tryptophan. The D gene is left open where the match is weak.

j_call | d_call | v_call | cdr3_aa
TRBJ2-1 | TRBD2 | TRBV7-2 | CASSTRKRGGYNEQFF
TRBJ1-1 | . | TRBV7-6 | CASSHGAGLNTEAFF
TRBJ2-7 | TRBD2 | TRBV4-3 | CASSQDVIGGGRVYEQYF
TRBJ2-3 | . | TRBV2 | CASWDSFTDTQYF
TRBJ2-1 | TRBD1 | TRBV14 | CASSQGFGTVYNEQFF
TRBJ2-3 | . | TRBV27 | CASSLYGHTDTQYF
TRBJ2-5 | . | TRBV11-1 | CASSLAIKNRDLRIQYF
TRBJ1-5 | TRBD1 | TRBV7-8 | CASSAQGGMYSNQPQHF
TRBJ2-1 | . | TRBV10-3 | CAISDSAGANNEQFF
TRBJ2-2 | TRBD1 | TRBV7-9 | CASQDRARTGELFF
TRBJ1-4 | . | TRBV4-1 | CASSLSGSSEKLFF
. | TRBD2 | TRBV5-1 | CASSLHSGRIAYEQYF
TRBJ1-1 | TRBD1 | TRBV14 | CASSQEKLGQGGTEAFF
TRBJ2-1 | . | TRBV10-2 | CASSVVAVNEQFF
TRBJ2-2 | . | TRBV7-7 | CASTPLAVVSTGELFF
TRBJ1-4 | . | TRBV4-3 | CASSQERHESSKLFF